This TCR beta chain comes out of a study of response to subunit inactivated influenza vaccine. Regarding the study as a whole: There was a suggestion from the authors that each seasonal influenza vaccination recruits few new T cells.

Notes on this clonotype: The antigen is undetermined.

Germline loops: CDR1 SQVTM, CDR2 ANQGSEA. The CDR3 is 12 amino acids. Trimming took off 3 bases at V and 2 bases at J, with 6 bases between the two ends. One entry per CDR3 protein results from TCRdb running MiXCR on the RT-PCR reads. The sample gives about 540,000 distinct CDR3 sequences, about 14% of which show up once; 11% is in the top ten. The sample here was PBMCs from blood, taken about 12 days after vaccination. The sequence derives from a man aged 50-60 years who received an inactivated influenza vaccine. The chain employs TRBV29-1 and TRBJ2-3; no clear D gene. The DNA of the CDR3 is TGCAGCGTTGAGTACTACACAGATACGCAGTATTTT. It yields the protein CSVEYYTDTQYF.